Below, 17 T cell receptor beta chains from the same sample are listed, as sequenced in a study of spatial heterogeneity in lung cancer. Study conclusions and caveats: One measure, the expanded intratumoral alpha and beta TCR count, tracked tumor mutation counts.

Which antigens these TCRs recognize remains unknown. Via MiXCR, TCRdb re-called the 5' RACE reads, giving one row per CDR3 protein. The sample consists of under 3,000 distinct CDR3 sequences, approximately 10% of them appearing once. Specified time point: sample taken at primary tumor resection. Material: lung tumor tissue, obtained at surgery. The receptor set was obtained from a female donor with early-stage non-small cell lung cancer.

This clonotype was seen repeatedly, ten times or more. CDR3 bases: TGCAGTGCTAGTCACCCCGGGGGGTACTCCTACAATGAGCAGTTCTTC. It yields the protein CSASHPGGYSYNEQFF. The chain employs TRBV20-1 and TRBJ2-1; 7 bases are shared with TRBD2. CDR3 length: 16 residues. Germline loops: CDR1 DFQATT, CDR2 SNEGSKA (reference sequence). After removal of 3 bases from V and 0 bases from J, the junction contained 8 bases not matched to a gene.

This clonotype is large. The chain has TRBV21-1 and TRBJ2-1; the DNA was not used to check the table's D call, TRBD1. TRBV21-1 corresponds to a pseudogene. CDR3 length equals 15 residues. DNA for the CDR3: TGTGCCAGCAGCAATATGGGACAGGGCTGCAATGAGCAGTTCTTC. Its protein product is CASSNMGQGCNEQFF.

By frequency in the sample, this clonotype is medium-sized (0.01 to 0.1%). This chain connects TRBV30 to TRBJ2-1; the match to TRBD1 covers 8 bases. CDR1 is GTSNPN and CDR2 is SVGIG in the germline V gene (reference sequence). This CDR3 has 14 amino acids. Germline trimming cut 4 bases from V and 4 bases from J; bases unmatched to any gene: 6. The CDR3 protein is CAWIGQGPYNEQFF. The DNA for the CDR3 is TGTGCCTGGATCGGACAGGGCCCATACAATGAGCAGTTCTTC.

By sample fraction, this clonotype is large (0.1 to 1%). The chain carries TRBV2 and TRBJ2-1; perhaps TRBD1 as D (6 bases). Deletions cut 10 bases from V and 4 bases from J, with 14 bases between. The CDR3 has 13 residues. Germline CDR1 is SNHLY and CDR2 is FYNNEI. The chain's CDR3 is CATEQDRYNEQFF. CDR3 nucleotide sequence: TGTGCCACCGAACAGGACAGATACAATGAGCAGTTCTTC.

By proportion, this clonotype is medium-sized. The chain joins TRBV27 to TRBJ1-1, with D unclear. The CDR3 runs to 15 residues. The V end lost 4 bases, the J end lost 1 base, and 13 bases lay between the germline ends. From germline, CDR1 is MNHEY and CDR2 SMNVEV (reference sequence). This chain's CDR3 is CASSSSLSGNTEAFF. In DNA form, the CDR3 reads TGTGCCAGCAGTTCCTCCCTTTCAGGGAACACTGAAGCTTTCTTT.

This clonotype is medium-sized by share. The chain is built from TRBV6-2 or TRBV6-3 and TRBJ1-1, with a tentative D call TRBD1 (6 bases). The CDR3 contains 13 residues. Germline-derived CDR1 and CDR2 are MNHEY and SVGEGT. V lost 6 bases, J lost 5 bases, and 13 bases lay in between. CDR3 bases: TGTGCCAGCAGGGAACAGGGTCTAACTGAAGCTTTCTTT. Protein sequence: CASREQGLTEAFF.

This clonotype came up many times. CDR3 amino acids: CASSTPRGSGSFVTDTQYF. As DNA, the CDR3 is TGTGCCAGCAGTACCCCTAGGGGTAGCGGGAGTTTTGTCACAGATACGCAGTATTTT. V is TRBV6-2 or TRBV6-3 and J is TRBJ2-3, with TRBD2 matching over 9 bases. CDR3 length equals 19 residues. V lost 5 bases to trimming and J lost 2 bases; unmatched junction nucleotides: 17. From germline, CDR1 is MNHEY and CDR2 SVGEGT.

This clonotype occurred many times. The chain couples TRBV18 to TRBJ2-1, with 7 bases aligning to TRBD1. The J segment lost 3 bases and the V segment lost 3 bases, leaving 8 bases of the junction unmatched. Per germline, CDR1 KGHSH and CDR2 LQKENI. The CDR3 extends over 16 amino acids. CDR3 DNA: TGTGCCAGCTCACCGTTCGTGACAGGGAACTACAATGAGCAGTTCTTC. Translated: CASSPFVTGNYNEQFF.

The chain couples TRBV20-1 to TRBJ1-1; no firm D call. The germline V and J ends were trimmed by 6 bases and 4 bases, with 9 bases remaining between them. This CDR3 region has 11 residues. Germline-derived CDR1 and CDR2 are DFQATT and SNEGSKA (reference sequence). CDR3 sequence reads: CSAGGSTEAFF. The CDR3 DNA reads as TGCAGTGCGGGAGGGTCCACTGAAGCTTTCTTT.

The CDR3 coding sequence is TGTGCCAGCACACCTCGTGAAGGCCGGTATGGCTACACCTTC. It is translated as CASTPREGRYGYTF. The V and J genes are TRBV9 and TRBJ1-2; D gene unclear. CDR3 length equals 14 residues. The V gene lost 6 bases and the J gene lost 5 bases, with 17 bases spanning the gap. Germline values: CDR1 SGDLS, CDR2 YYNGEE.

By share, this clonotype counts as medium-sized (0.01 to 0.1%). The V call is TRBV5-4, the J call TRBJ2-6; TRBD1 agrees at 9 bases. There are 20 residues in the CDR3. The germline V gene encodes CDR1 SGHNT and CDR2 YYREEE (reference sequence). V shed 0 bases, J shed 3 bases, and the junction held 13 bases outside the gene matches. The CDR3 region has the DNA TGTGCCAGCAGCTTGGAACAGGGGGCGCTTTTTTTTATTGGGGCCAACGTCCTGACTTTC. Its translation is CASSLEQGALFFIGANVLTF. The variable domain in full, completed from reference TRBV5-4 and TRBJ2-6, reads ETGVTQSPTHLIKTRGQQVTLRCSSQSGHNTVSWYQQALGQGPQFIFQYYREEENGRGNFPPRFSGLQFPNYSSELNVNALELDDSALYLCASSLEQGALFFIGANVLTFGAGSRLTVL.

This clonotype turned up a few times. The rearrangement uses TRBV7-2 and TRBJ2-7, with D perhaps TRBD1 (7 bases). Germline V lookup: CDR1 SGHTA, CDR2 FQGNSA. The CDR3 contains 14 residues. The V end lost 5 bases, the J end lost 0 bases, and 11 bases lay between the germline ends. CDR3 sequence reads: CASSQGGSSYEQYF. The CDR3 DNA is TGTGCCAGCAGCCAGGGGGGCAGCTCCTACGAGCAGTACTTC.

This clonotype counts as medium-sized (0.01 to 0.1%). CDR3 bases: TGTGCCAGCAGTTTATTGGCTAGCGGGAGCTCCTACAATGAGCAGTTCTTC. Amino acids: CASSLLASGSSYNEQFF. The chain combines TRBV27 with TRBJ2-1; TRBD2 matches at 10 bases. Germline V gene data show CDR1 as MNHEY and CDR2 as SMNVEV (reference sequence). This CDR3 comprises 17 residues. After removal of 1 base from V and 0 bases from J, the junction contained 3 bases not matched to a gene.

Only a few counts were recorded for this clonotype. CDR3 loop: CASTGGTPGQGQFF. In DNA form, the CDR3 reads TGTGCCAGCACAGGAGGGACACCGGGGCAGGGGCAGTTCTTC. The J gene is TRBJ2-1, the V gene TRBV12-3 or TRBV12-4; perhaps D is TRBD1 or TRBD2 (6 bases each). The CDR3 is 14 residues long. Trimming removed 7 bases from V and 12 bases from J, with 22 bases in between.

This chain joins TRBV12-3 or TRBV12-4 and TRBJ1-1; TRBD1 might be the D (6 bases). Trimming took off 1 base at V and 4 bases at J, with 10 bases between the two ends. This CDR3 comprises 14 residues. The CDR3 here is CASSLGGRSTEAFF. CDR3 DNA: TGTGCCAGCAGTTTAGGGGGGCGTTCCACTGAAGCTTTCTTT.

Sample share makes this clonotype medium-sized (0.01 to 0.1%). V is TRBV2 and J is TRBJ1-1; D gene uncertain. From germline, CDR1 is SNHLY and CDR2 FYNNEI. The CDR3 runs 14 residues. Deletions cut 0 bases from V and 5 bases from J, with 10 bases between. CDR3 sequence: CASSEAPMDTEAFF. In nucleotides, the CDR3 is TGTGCCAGCAGTGAAGCCCCAATGGATACTGAAGCTTTCTTT.

Judged by abundance, this clonotype is medium-sized (0.01 to 0.1%). CDR3 in amino acids: CASRLGSNQPQHF. The CDR3 nucleotides are TGTGCCAGTAGGTTGGGTAGCAATCAGCCCCAGCATTTT. The rearrangement uses TRBV19 and TRBJ1-5; D is undetermined. The CDR3 covers 13 residues. Germline loops: CDR1 LNHDA, CDR2 SQIVND (reference sequence). V was shortened by 6 bases and J by 0 bases, with 6 bases between the two germline ends.